These 12 T cell receptor beta chains came from one sample sequenced in a study of CD8 T cells in ankylosing spondylitis. TCRdb reprocessed the 5' RACE reads with MiXCR, giving one entry per CDR3 protein. The data hold 220,000 or so distinct CDR3 sequences, with 8% to 11% observed a single time. The sample was blood, either unsorted or a sorted T cell fraction (not recorded which). The origin of the receptors is a male donor with ankylosing spondylitis or in good health (not recorded which).

This rearrangement joins TRBV7-9 to TRBJ2-3; D is ambiguous. Germline loops: CDR1 SEHNR, CDR2 FQNEAQ (reference sequence). The CDR3 totals 15 residues. Trimming pared 4 bases from V and 2 bases from J, leaving 13 bases between. The CDR3 region has the DNA TGTGCCAGCAGCTCCGGACGCTCAGACACAGATACGCAGTATTTT. Its protein product is CASSSGRSDTDTQYF.

V and J are TRBV6-1 and TRBJ2-5; D gene ambiguous. The V end was cut by 7 bases, the J end by 2 bases, with 5 bases between. CDR1 and CDR2 from the germline V gene are MNHNS and SASEGT. The length of the CDR3 is 11 residues. The CDR3 spells CASTTQETQYF. The CDR3 region has the DNA TGTGCCAGCACCACACAAGAGACCCAGTACTTC.

This clonotype has more than one count but fewer than ten. The V call is TRBV28, the J call TRBJ2-1; D remains ambiguous. From germline, CDR1 is MDHEN and CDR2 SYDVKM. The CDR3 sequence is 14 residues long. V lost 6 bases and J lost 6, with 15 bases in between. CDR3 DNA: TGTGCCAGCAGCCCTCATCAGAATCCCAATGAGCAGTTCTTC. Protein: CASSPHQNPNEQFF.

This clonotype was found a few times. V and J are TRBV10-3 and TRBJ2-2; TRBD1 is a possible D gene (5 bases). CDR3 length equals 16 residues. Trimming removed 8 bases at V and 0 bases at J, with 16 bases between. Per the germline V gene, CDR1 is ENHRY and CDR2 is SYGVKD. CDR3 bases: TGTGCCATCTTGGCCCAGGGCGCCGCGAACACCGGGGAGCTGTTTTTT. Its protein is CAILAQGAANTGELFF.

In this sample, this clonotype turned up many times. The rearrangement links TRBV29-1 to TRBJ2-3, with D maybe TRBD2 (7 bases). V lost 5 bases and J 7 bases, leaving 13 bases between the germline ends. Germline V CDR1 and CDR2: SQVTM, ANQGSEA. This CDR3 comprises 12 residues. The CDR3 DNA follows: TGCAGCGTTAAAGGGGGGGCATATACGCAGTATTTT. Translating it yields CSVKGGAYTQYF.

This clonotype came up many times. J is TRBJ1-3 and V is TRBV5-1; D is possibly TRBD1 (6 bases). CDR1 is SGHRS, CDR2 YFSETQ, per germline. Between the trimmed V and J ends, which lost 1 base and 4 bases, there was a span of 12 bases. This CDR3 is built from 15 residues. The CDR3 protein is CASSLLPGVGNTIYF. CDR3 sequence (DNA): TGCGCCAGCAGCTTGCTACCAGGGGTAGGAAACACCATATATTTT.

This clonotype was counted between two and nine times. The V gene is TRBV7-2, the J gene TRBJ1-2; unclear D gene. Trimming pared 6 bases from V and 1 base from J, leaving 12 bases between. Per the germline V gene, CDR1 is SGHTA and CDR2 is FQGNSA. The CDR3 totals 14 residues. The CDR3 sequence: CASRLHKGNYGYTF. CDR3 coding DNA: TGTGCCAGCAGGCTCCACAAGGGTAACTATGGCTACACCTTC.

This clonotype occurred many times. Germline and junction disagree at one end, which may indicate a read error. The chain is built from TRBV5-1 and TRBJ2-2; 11 bases fit TRBD2. Germline CDR1 SGHRS, CDR2 YFSETQ. This CDR3 comprises 17 residues. DNA for the CDR3: TGCGCCAGCAGCTTGTTTAGCGGGGGGGCTCGCACCCGGGAGCTGTTTTTT. Its translation: CASSLFSGGARTRELFF.

This clonotype was counted ten times or more. The chain couples TRBV9 to TRBJ2-3; 7 bases fit TRBD2. Germline V gene lookup returns CDR1 SGDLS and CDR2 YYNGEE. V trimming: 5 bases; J trimming: 4 bases; junction bases outside the gene matches: 7. The CDR3 spans 14 residues. The CDR3 DNA follows: TGTGCCAGCAGTACTCGGGGGGACCCAGATACGCAGTATTTT. This gives the protein CASSTRGDPDTQYF.

This clonotype was counted at least ten times. V gene TRBV27 combines with J gene TRBJ1-5; D unclear. V was clipped by 2 bases and J by 0 bases, with 8 bases between them. Germline V lookup: CDR1 MNHEY, CDR2 SMNVEV (reference sequence). CDR3 length: 15 residues. CDR3: CASSLRYNSNQPQHF. CDR3 nucleotides: TGTGCCAGCAGTTTACGCTATAATAGCAATCAGCCCCAGCATTTT.

CDR3 region: CSAMDRDTGELFF. The CDR3, as DNA: TGCAGTGCTATGGACAGAGACACCGGGGAGCTGTTTTTT. The genes are TRBV20-1 and TRBJ2-2; perhaps TRBD1 as D (6 bases). Germline V gives CDR1 DFQATT, CDR2 SNEGSKA (reference sequence). This CDR3 is 13 amino acids long. Deletions cut 4 bases from V and 3 bases from J, with 9 bases between.

This clonotype was counted only a few times. Germline is not matched at one junction end, which may reflect a read error. V is TRBV7-7 and J is TRBJ2-5, with D perhaps TRBD1 (6 bases). From germline, CDR1 is SSHAT and CDR2 FNYEAQ (reference sequence). The length of the CDR3 is 16 residues. The CDR3 coding sequence is TGTGCTAGCAGCCTGGACCTCCGTGGACAGCAAGAGACCCAGTACTTC. This encodes CASSLDLRGQQETQYF.